The 32 T cell receptor beta chains below were found in one sample sequenced in a study of CD8 T cells in ankylosing spondylitis. Findings of the study overall: One TCR beta motif, made up of several highly homologous variants, appeared characteristic of ankylosing spondylitis blood.

No antigen has been assigned to these receptors. Each CDR3 protein gets one entry after TCRdb re-called the 5' RACE reads with MiXCR. The table lists 500,000 to 550,000 distinct CDR3 sequences, about an eighth of them singletons. Source material: blood, either unsorted or a sorted T cell fraction (not recorded which). These receptors were collected from a male donor with ankylosing spondylitis.

This clonotype turned up a few times. The chain couples TRBV5-1 to TRBJ1-2; D unresolved. CDR1 and CDR2 from the germline V gene are SGHRS and YFSETQ. V was trimmed by 4 bases and J by 4 bases, leaving 11 bases between them. This CDR3 has 13 amino acids. The CDR3 is CASSLGRLYGYTF. CDR3 nucleotide sequence: TGCGCCAGCAGCCTTGGACGTCTCTATGGCTACACCTTC.

This clonotype occurred a few times. CDR3 protein: CASSYSTGGNQPQHF. The CDR3 coding sequence is TGTGCCAGCAGTTACTCGACAGGGGGCAATCAGCCCCAGCATTTT. The gene calls are TRBV6-5 and TRBJ1-5; 8 nucleotides line up with TRBD1. This CDR3 is built from 15 residues. After removal of 0 bases from V and 2 bases from J, the junction contained 0 bases not matched to a gene. Germline V gene lookup returns CDR1 MNHEY and CDR2 SVGAGI.

This clonotype has only a few counts. This CDR3 is CAWSVRRDNEQFF. The CDR3 bases are TGTGCCTGGAGTGTACGAAGGGACAATGAGCAGTTCTTC. The rearrangement joins TRBV30 to TRBJ2-1; D remains unclear. The CDR3 extends over 13 amino acids. In germline, CDR1 is GTSNPN, CDR2 SVGIG (reference sequence). The germline V and J ends were trimmed by 0 bases and 5 bases, with 8 bases remaining between them. Full variable domain (remainder filled in from reference TRBV30 and TRBJ2-1): SQTIHQWPATLVQPVGSPLSLECTVEGTSNPNLYWYRQAAGRGLQLLFYSVGIGQISSEVPQNLSASRPQDRQFILSSKKLLLSDSGFYLCAWSVRRDNEQFFGPGTRLTVL.

This clonotype was recorded a few times. This chain uses TRBV29-1 with TRBJ2-7, with a tentative D call TRBD1 (6 bases). CDR1 is SQVTM and CDR2 is ANQGSEA in the germline V gene. The CDR3 spans 15 residues. V was cut by 5 bases and J by 2 bases, with 19 bases left in between. CDR3 protein: CSVSPETGDTYEQYF. The CDR3 coding sequence is TGCAGCGTTTCCCCTGAGACAGGCGACACCTACGAGCAGTACTTC.

This chain uses TRBV12-3 or TRBV12-4 with TRBJ1-1; a weak D match, TRBD1 (5 bases). This CDR3 is 13 amino acids long. Trimming took 8 bases from V and 2 from J, leaving 12 bases between them. The CDR3 DNA reads TGTGCCAGCTATTCGACAGTTAACACTGAAGCTTTCTTT. It translates to CASYSTVNTEAFF.

The sample holds many counts of this clonotype. V and J are TRBV12-3 or TRBV12-4 and TRBJ2-2, with D maybe TRBD2 (5 bases). The CDR3 consists of 16 residues. V lost 6 bases, J lost 1 base, and 15 bases lay in between. The CDR3 bases are TGTGCCAGCAGGAAAGAGGCTAGCCAGAACACCGGGGAGCTGTTTTTT. Translated, it gives CASRKEASQNTGELFF.

The sample holds a few counts of this clonotype. The genes are TRBV14 and TRBJ1-1; D may be TRBD1 (5 bases). Germline V lookup: CDR1 SGHDN, CDR2 FVKESK. The V end lost 1 base, the J end lost 6 bases, and 18 bases lay between the germline ends. CDR3 length: 16 residues. The CDR3 sequence: CASSQGPGRGGSEAFF. In DNA, the CDR3 is TGTGCCAGCAGCCAAGGCCCGGGACGGGGGGGATCTGAAGCTTTCTTT.

This clonotype was detected many times. This rearrangement joins TRBV6-1 to TRBJ2-1, with 7 bases that match TRBD2. This CDR3 comprises 13 residues. Germline trimming cut 7 bases from V and 8 bases from J; bases unmatched to any gene: 8. Germline V gene data show CDR1 as MNHNS and CDR2 as SASEGT. The DNA of the CDR3 is TGTGCCAGCATCGGCGGGAGTCTAGATGAGCAGTTCTTC. This translates into CASIGGSLDEQFF.

The chain carries TRBV20-1 and TRBJ2-7, with D possibly matching TRBD2 (6 bases). V shed 3 bases and J shed 7 bases, with 10 bases lying between them. The CDR3 loop spans 11 amino acids. The V gene's germline CDR1 is DFQATT and CDR2 SNEGSKA (reference sequence). CDR3 in DNA: TGCAGTGCTAGTTTAGGGAGGGAGCAGTACGTC. The encoded protein is CSASLGREQYV.

This clonotype has a handful of counts. The rearrangement uses TRBV6-5 and TRBJ2-2; the D gene is possibly TRBD2 (5 bases). Germline CDR1 MNHEY, CDR2 SVGAGI. This CDR3 region has 13 residues. Trimming stripped 3 bases from V and 9 bases from J, with 11 bases between. In DNA, the CDR3 is TGTGCCAGCAGTTATCCGGGGATGAGGGAGCTGTTTTTT. Translation gives CASSYPGMRELFF.

This clonotype was seen ten or more times. The rearrangement joins TRBV20-1 to TRBJ2-1; 8 bases map to TRBD2. The germline gives CDR1 DFQATT, CDR2 SNEGSKA (reference sequence). Trimming cost V 3 bases and J 8 bases; bases outside gene matches: 9. This CDR3 is 14 amino acids long. This CDR3 is CSASQLAEADEQFF. CDR3 coding DNA: TGCAGTGCTAGTCAACTAGCGGAAGCAGATGAGCAGTTCTTC.

V and J are TRBV7-2 and TRBJ2-2; 8 bases fit TRBD1. The CDR3 extends over 15 amino acids. With 5 bases clipped from V and 3 bases from J, the junction kept 5 bases outside the gene matches. Germline V gene sequence: CDR1 SGHTA, CDR2 FQGNSA. CDR3 in DNA: TGTGCCAGCAGCGCAGGGGGCTCGGACACCGGGGAGCTGTTTTTT. This codes for CASSAGGSDTGELFF.

This clonotype showed up just a few times. This chain uses TRBV20-1 with TRBJ2-7, with D perhaps matching TRBD1 (5 bases). Germline CDR1 reads DFQATT; CDR2 reads SNEGSKA (reference sequence). Trimming cost V 3 bases and J 0 bases, with 15 bases left between them. The CDR3 consists of 15 residues. CDR3 sequence reads: CSASPRARSSYEQYV. The DNA of the CDR3 is TGCAGTGCTAGTCCCAGGGCGAGGAGCTCCTACGAGCAGTACGTC.

As for this clonotype: A much larger clone lies one base from this, so it may be a read error. The chain is built from TRBV5-1 and TRBJ1-2; no clear D gene. The germline V gene encodes CDR1 SGHRS and CDR2 YFSETQ. This CDR3 has 16 residues. The CDR3 loop is CASSLARATTNYGSTF. In DNA, the CDR3 is TGCGCCAGCAGCTTGGCACGGGCTACGACTAACTATGGCTCCACCTTC.

This clonotype was observed many times. The rearrangement uses TRBV5-6 and TRBJ1-5; no definite D call. This CDR3 region has 13 residues. Germline V gene sequence: CDR1 SGHDT, CDR2 YYEEEE. V was trimmed by 4 bases and J by 10 bases, leaving 15 bases between them. Here the CDR3 DNA reads TGTGCCAGCAGCCCCGGCACGGGAGCCCCCCAGCATTTT. Residues: CASSPGTGAPQHF.

The sample holds a few counts of this clonotype. V and J are TRBV7-9 and TRBJ2-7; D remains unclear. Trimming removed 3 bases at V and 6 bases at J, with 9 bases between. CDR1 SEHNR and CDR2 FQNEAQ come from the germline V gene (reference sequence). This CDR3 region has 12 residues. The CDR3 bases are TGTGCCAGCAGCTTGACGGTCGGCGAGCAGTACTTC. This encodes CASSLTVGEQYF.

In its sample, this clonotype was seen many times. The chain couples TRBV29-1 to TRBJ1-1, with 8 nucleotides matching TRBD1. V shed 3 bases, J shed 6 bases, and the junction held 6 bases outside the gene matches. The germline V gene encodes CDR1 SQVTM and CDR2 ANQGSEA. The length of the CDR3 is 13 residues. The CDR3 sequence: CSVDRAGGSEAFF. The CDR3 nucleotides are TGCAGCGTTGATAGGGCAGGGGGCTCTGAAGCTTTCTTT.

CDR3 DNA: TGCAGTGCTGCGGACAGTGAAGAGACCCAGTACTTC. This translates into CSAADSEETQYF. J is TRBJ2-5 and V is TRBV20-1, with a weak D call TRBD1 (6 bases). V was cut by 5 bases and J by 3 bases, with 10 bases left in between. Germline CDR1 is DFQATT and CDR2 is SNEGSKA (reference sequence). The CDR3 loop spans 12 amino acids.

The J gene is TRBJ2-3, the V gene TRBV5-1; no clear D gene. V lost 3 bases to trimming and J lost 4 bases, with 21 bases between them. The CDR3 totals 17 residues. Germline V gene data show CDR1 as SGHRS and CDR2 as YFSETQ. The CDR3 coding sequence is TGCGCCAGCAGCTCCCTGGAACAGTCCGGGTATGCAGATACGCAGTATTTT. It codes for CASSSLEQSGYADTQYF.

This clonotype came up a few times. The chain combines TRBV29-1 with TRBJ2-5; 7 bases map to TRBD1. The germline CDR1 and CDR2 sequences are SQVTM and ANQGSEA. The CDR3 is 11 amino acids. The CDR3 region has the DNA TGCTCCCTGGGACAGCAAGAGACCCAGTACTTC. Translated, it gives CSLGQQETQYF.

In its sample, this clonotype was seen many times. J is TRBJ2-1 and V is TRBV15; 9 bases fit TRBD2. J was trimmed by 7 bases and V by 3 bases; bases with no gene match: 7. Germline CDR1 is LNHNV and CDR2 is YYDKDF (reference sequence). The CDR3 extends over 15 amino acids. CDR3 residues: CATSRGSGSSNEQFF. CDR3 nucleotide sequence: TGTGCCACCAGCAGGGGTAGCGGGAGTTCAAATGAGCAGTTCTTC.

The CDR3 loop is CSAVSWVDYNEQFF. CDR3 bases: TGCAGTGCCGTTAGTTGGGTCGACTACAATGAGCAGTTCTTC. The chain employs TRBV20-1 and TRBJ2-1; D remains ambiguous. Trimming shortened V by 6 bases and J by 3 bases, and 15 bases separated the two germline ends. Germline values: CDR1 DFQATT, CDR2 SNEGSKA (reference sequence). The CDR3 totals 14 residues.

J is TRBJ1-2 and V is TRBV20-1; the match to TRBD1 covers 8 bases. J lost 4 bases, V lost 5 bases, and 3 bases had no gene match. The CDR3 has 12 amino acids. Germline loops: CDR1 DFQATT, CDR2 SNEGSKA (reference sequence). The CDR3 DNA follows: TGCAGTGCTGGACAGGGACCCTATGGCTACACCTTC. It yields the protein CSAGQGPYGYTF.

The V call is TRBV7-2, the J call TRBJ2-7; D is ambiguous. Germline V gene sequence: CDR1 SGHTA, CDR2 FQGNSA. Trimming took off 0 bases at V and 4 bases at J, with 10 bases between the two ends. The CDR3 has 14 residues. CDR3 nucleotides: TGTGCCAGCAGCTTAGCGCTCTCTAGTTACGAGCAGTACGTC. Amino acids: CASSLALSSYEQYV.

Ten or more counts support this clonotype. The chain is built from TRBV5-1 and TRBJ1-1; 7 bases line up with TRBD1. V lost 1 base and J lost 1; bases outside the gene matches: 7. CDR3 length equals 16 residues. The germline V gene has CDR1 SGHRS and CDR2 YFSETQ. In DNA form, the CDR3 reads TGCGCCAGCAGCTTGAGGGTGGGACAGTCGAACACTGAAGCTTTCTTT. It codes for CASSLRVGQSNTEAFF. Looking up the rest from reference TRBV5-1 and TRBJ1-1 gives the full variable domain: KAGVTQTPRYLIKTRGQQVTLSCSPISGHRSVSWYQQTPGQGLQFLFEYFSETQRNKGNFPGRFSGRQFSNSRSEMNVSTLELGDSALYLCASSLRVGQSNTEAFFGQGTRLTVV.

This rearrangement joins TRBV7-8 to TRBJ2-5, with 10 positions matching TRBD2. V was pared by 3 bases and J by 4 bases, with 17 bases of the junction left unmatched. The CDR3 spans 19 residues. The germline CDR1 and CDR2 sequences are SGHVS and FQNEAQ. The CDR3, as DNA: TGTGCCAGCAGCTTTAAGGTGGGACTAGCGACCTCCAAGGGAGAGACCCAGTACTTC. It yields the protein CASSFKVGLATSKGETQYF.

This clonotype was observed a handful of times. The rearrangement uses TRBV12-3 or TRBV12-4 and TRBJ1-5; 9 nucleotides match TRBD1. The CDR3 is 14 amino acids. V lost 6 bases and J lost 6; bases outside the gene matches: 6. The CDR3 sequence: CASRKTGGFQPQHF. As DNA, the CDR3 is TGTGCCAGCAGAAAGACAGGGGGTTTTCAGCCCCAGCATTTT.

The gene calls are TRBV12-3 or TRBV12-4 and TRBJ2-3; 9 bases map to TRBD2. CDR3 length equals 16 residues. The V segment lost 5 bases and the J segment 4 bases; nucleotides outside the gene matches: 10. Here the CDR3 DNA reads TGTGCCAGCAGTACGGATACAGCGGGAGGTTCAGATACGCAGTATTTT. Its translation is CASSTDTAGGSDTQYF.

This clonotype was seen repeatedly, ten times or more. This sequence joins TRBV27 and TRBJ2-7, with TRBD1 matching over 11 bases. V trimming: 5 bases; J trimming: 12 bases; junction bases outside the gene matches: 12. Germline CDR1 and CDR2: MNHEY and SMNVEV (reference sequence). CDR3 size: 14 residues. The CDR3 bases are TGTGCCAGCAGTCTAACCTGGACAGGGGGCGAGTCGTACTTC. It yields the protein CASSLTWTGGESYF.

Only a few counts were recorded for this clonotype. J is TRBJ1-1 and V is TRBV5-1, with unresolved D. Looked up from germline, CDR1 is SGHRS and CDR2 is YFSETQ. V was clipped by 3 bases and J by 1 base, with 13 bases between them. This CDR3 is 15 amino acids long. CDR3 nucleotide sequence: TGCGCCAGCAGCTCCCGAGTAGGGAAGAACACTGAAGCTTTCTTT. As protein: CASSSRVGKNTEAFF.

The chain links TRBV5-1 to TRBJ1-2; 8 nucleotides line up with TRBD1. Per the germline V gene, CDR1 is SGHRS and CDR2 is YFSETQ. The CDR3 spans 15 residues. Germline trimming cut 4 bases from V and 6 bases from J; bases unmatched to any gene: 11. Written as DNA, the CDR3 is TGCGCCAGCAGCCCTCACTTCGACAGGGGCGATGGCTACACCTTC. Protein product: CASSPHFDRGDGYTF.

The V and J genes are TRBV20-1 and TRBJ2-5; D gene unclear. Looked up from germline, CDR1 is DFQATT and CDR2 is SNEGSKA (reference sequence). V was shortened by 6 bases and J by 1 base, with 12 bases between the two germline ends. CDR3 length: 13 amino acids. CDR3 amino acids: CSAINTAQETQYF. CDR3 coding DNA: TGCAGTGCCATCAACACAGCCCAAGAGACCCAGTACTTC.